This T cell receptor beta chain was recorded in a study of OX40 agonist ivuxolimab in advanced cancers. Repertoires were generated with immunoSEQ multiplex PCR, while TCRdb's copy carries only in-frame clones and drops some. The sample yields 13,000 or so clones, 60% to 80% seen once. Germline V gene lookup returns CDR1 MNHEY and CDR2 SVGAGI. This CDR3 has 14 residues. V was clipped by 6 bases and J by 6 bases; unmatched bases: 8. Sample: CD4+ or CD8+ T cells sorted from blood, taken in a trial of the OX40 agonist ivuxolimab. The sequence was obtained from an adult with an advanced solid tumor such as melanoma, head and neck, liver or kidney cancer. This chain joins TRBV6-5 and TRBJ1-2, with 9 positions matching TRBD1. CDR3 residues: CASSPGTGSHGYTF. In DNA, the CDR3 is TGTGCCAGCAGCCCCGGGACAGGGTCGCATGGCTACACCTTC.